A single sample is the source of the 28 T cell receptor beta chains below, sequenced in a study of T cells in Graves' hyperthyroidism and ophthalmopathy. TCR beta CDR3 sequences were amplified from RNA transcripts. First-round RT-PCR targeting the TCR CDR3 was performed with the HTBI primer set. Via MiXCR, TCRdb re-called the multiplex PCR reads, giving one row per CDR3 protein. The sample has around 240,000 distinct CDR3 sequences; 14% to 15% are singletons. Source material: blood. All receptors derive from a woman between 40 and 55 years old with Graves' hyperthyroidism that later progressed to Graves' ophthalmopathy.

This clonotype was observed at least ten times. V usage is TRBV20-1 and J usage is TRBJ2-3; D is tentatively TRBD1 or TRBD2 (5 bases each). Between the trimmed V and J ends, which lost 5 bases and 2 bases, there was a span of 20 bases. Germline V gene sequence: CDR1 DFQATT, CDR2 SNEGSKA (reference sequence). CDR3 length: 16 amino acids. CDR3: CSAEGSPWGHTDTQYF. The CDR3 nucleotides are TGCAGTGCTGAGGGTTCTCCCTGGGGCCACACAGATACGCAGTATTTT.

This clonotype was counted only a few times. The rearrangement uses TRBV20-1 and TRBJ2-2; D remains ambiguous. The V end was cut by 1 base, the J end by 1 base, with 10 bases between. Germline V CDR1 and CDR2: DFQATT, SNEGSKA (reference sequence). The CDR3 length is 15 residues. As DNA, the CDR3 is TGCAGTGCTAGAGTTTCCATATTGAACACCGGGGAGCTGTTTTTT. Translated, it gives CSARVSILNTGELFF.

In this sample, this clonotype turned up many times. V is TRBV6-1 and J is TRBJ2-5; D might be TRBD1 or TRBD2, each matching 5 bases. The germline gives CDR1 MNHNS, CDR2 SASEGT. The CDR3 has 19 residues. V shed 2 bases and J shed 3 bases, with 25 bases lying between them. CDR3 DNA: TGTGCCAGCAGTGAAAAGAGTGTCTGGCGGTCCCGAGGGGAAGAGACCCAGTACTTC. Translated, it gives CASSEKSVWRSRGEETQYF.

This clonotype was counted many times. The rearrangement links TRBV5-1 to TRBJ2-5; tentative D call: TRBD2 (6 bases). V was shortened by 0 bases and J by 5 bases, with 11 bases between the two germline ends. Germline V gene lookup returns CDR1 SGHRS and CDR2 YFSETQ. CDR3 size: 14 residues. In nucleotides, the CDR3 is TGCGCCAGCAGCTTGGCTGGGGGGAAGGAGACCCAGTACTTC. Amino acids: CASSLAGGKETQYF.

This clonotype was seen ten or more times. V is TRBV7-9 and J is TRBJ2-3; weak D call: TRBD1 (6 bases). Germline lookup yields CDR1 SEHNR and CDR2 FQNEAQ (reference sequence). CDR3 length: 13 amino acids. Trimming shortened V by 3 bases and J by 3 bases, and 7 bases separated the two germline ends. CDR3 DNA sequence: TGTGCCAGCAGCTTCACAGGGACAGATACGCAGTATTTT. Encoded protein: CASSFTGTDTQYF.

This clonotype was recorded at least ten times. The chain is built from TRBV16 and TRBJ2-7; D not certain. This CDR3 is 14 amino acids long. The germline V gene has CDR1 KGHSY and CDR2 FQNENV. V dropped 0 bases and J dropped 2 bases, with 8 bases sitting between them. CDR3 sequence reads: CASSQSVAPYEQYF. The DNA for the CDR3 is TGTGCCAGCAGCCAATCGGTGGCGCCCTACGAGCAGTACTTC. Based on the CDR3 plus reference TRBV16 and TRBJ2-7, the full variable domain is GEEVAQTPKHLVRGEGQKAKLYCAPIKGHSYVFWYQQVLKNEFKFLISFQNENVFDETGMPKERFSAKCLPNSPCSLEIQATKLEDSAVYFCASSQSVAPYEQYFGPGTRLTVT.

This clonotype was picked up many times. CDR3 residues: CASSYGTGVEKLFF. CDR3 coding DNA: TGTGCCAGCAGTTACGGGACAGGGGTTGAAAAACTGTTTTTT. This chain uses TRBV12-3 or TRBV12-4 with TRBJ1-4, with 10 bases fitting TRBD1. V shed 4 bases, J shed 7 bases, and the junction held 3 bases outside the gene matches. The length of the CDR3 is 14 residues.

This clonotype was counted many times. The chain joins TRBV27 to TRBJ2-3, with D possibly TRBD1 on 6 matching bases. Trimming left V 2 bases short and J 8 bases short, with 11 bases between. Germline loops: CDR1 MNHEY, CDR2 SMNVEV (reference sequence). This CDR3 is 13 amino acids long. This chain's CDR3 is CASSLGTIGTQYF. In DNA form, the CDR3 reads TGTGCCAGCAGTTTAGGGACAATAGGTACGCAGTATTTT.

Many counts were recorded for this clonotype. This chain uses TRBV20-1 with TRBJ2-7; D not resolved. V lost 0 bases, J lost 7 bases, and 19 bases lay in between. This CDR3 comprises 15 residues. Germline lookup yields CDR1 DFQATT and CDR2 SNEGSKA (reference sequence). The CDR3 DNA follows: TGCAGTGCTAGAGATCCGTTGGTAGTTCGGCGAGAGCAGTACTTC. Translated: CSARDPLVVRREQYF.

This clonotype was observed at least ten times. V is TRBV27 and J is TRBJ1-6, with D perhaps matching TRBD1 (5 bases). Trimming stripped 6 bases from V and 5 bases from J, with 11 bases between. The CDR3 spans 14 residues. Germline V lookup: CDR1 MNHEY, CDR2 SMNVEV (reference sequence). The CDR3 spells CASRGDAHNSPLHF. CDR3 bases: TGTGCCAGCAGGGGGGACGCCCATAATTCACCCCTCCACTTT.

The CDR3 here is CASTPQGGEKLFF. DNA of the CDR3: TGTGCCAGCACCCCTCAGGGAGGTGAAAAACTGTTTTTT. V usage is TRBV12-3 or TRBV12-4 and J usage is TRBJ1-4, with D possibly TRBD1 on 5 matching bases. V gave up 7 bases and J gave up 7 bases, with 13 bases separating them. This CDR3 has 13 amino acids.

This clonotype was seen ten or more times. The chain links TRBV12-3 or TRBV12-4 to TRBJ2-5, with D perhaps matching TRBD2 (6 bases). The CDR3 has 17 amino acids. V dropped 3 bases and J dropped 5 bases, with 22 bases sitting between them. CDR3 region: CASSFPPTSTREETQYF. In nucleotides, the CDR3 is TGTGCCAGCAGTTTTCCCCCTACCTCGACTCGGGAGGAGACCCAGTACTTC.

Only a few counts were recorded for this clonotype. A clone one base away is much larger, so this may be a read error. The rearrangement links TRBV7-9 to TRBJ2-7; D might be TRBD2 (6 bases). CDR3 length: 14 residues. CDR1 is SEHNR, CDR2 FQNEAQ, per germline (reference sequence). V was cut by 5 bases and J by 0 bases, with 11 bases left in between. Written as DNA, the CDR3 is TGTGCCAGCAGCCGGGACTCCTTCTCCTACGAGCAGTACTTC. It translates to CASSRDSFSYEQYF. The full variable domain, completed using reference TRBV7-9 and TRBJ2-7, is DTGVSQNPRHKITKRGQNVTFRCDPISEHNRLYWYRQTLGQGPEFLTYFQNEAQLEKSRLLSDRFSAERPKGSFSTLEIQRTEQGDSAMYLCASSRDSFSYEQYFGPGTRLTVT.

There are many counts of this clonotype. V is TRBV2 and J is TRBJ2-3, with D possibly being TRBD2 (6 bases). The germline V gene encodes CDR1 SNHLY and CDR2 FYNNEI. The CDR3 totals 13 residues. V was clipped by 10 bases and J by 3 bases, with 14 bases between them. CDR3 sequence reads: CATLREQTDTQYF. The CDR3 nucleotides read TGTGCCACTCTACGGGAGCAGACAGATACGCAGTATTTT.

The sample holds many counts of this clonotype. J is TRBJ1-4 and V is TRBV12-3 or TRBV12-4; D not certain. The CDR3 is 15 amino acids. The V end lost 6 bases, the J end lost 0 bases, and 11 bases lay between the germline ends. The CDR3: CASRARLSTNEKLFF. CDR3 coding DNA: TGTGCCAGCAGGGCTAGATTATCAACTAATGAAAAACTGTTTTTT.

This clonotype was seen repeatedly, ten times or more. This chain joins TRBV6-1 and TRBJ1-3; D gene unclear. The V gene's germline CDR1 is MNHNS and CDR2 SASEGT. The V end was cut by 5 bases, the J end by 0 bases, with 8 bases between. This CDR3 has 14 amino acids. CDR3 loop: CASSTLSSGNTIYF. The CDR3 DNA follows: TGTGCCAGCAGTACTCTGAGCTCTGGAAACACCATATATTTT.

This clonotype has at least ten counts. This chain connects TRBV6-1 to TRBJ2-3; the match to TRBD2 covers 13 bases. Germline CDR1 reads MNHNS; CDR2 reads SASEGT. V dropped 4 bases and J dropped 4; count of bases not matched to a gene: 11. The CDR3 runs 18 residues. In DNA form, the CDR3 reads TGTGCCAGCAGTGGGGGGGTAGCTGGACTAGCGGGAGCAGATACGCAGTATTTT. Its protein product is CASSGGVAGLAGADTQYF.

This clonotype was seen at least ten times. The chain joins TRBV11-3 to TRBJ2-2; the D call may be TRBD1 or TRBD2 (5 bases each). Trimming shortened V by 1 base and J by 3 bases, and 9 bases separated the two germline ends. The length of the CDR3 is 15 residues. Germline CDR1 SGHNT, CDR2 YENEEA. Here the CDR3 DNA reads TGTGCCAGCAGCTTAGGAGGGGTCGACACCGGGGAGCTGTTTTTT. It translates to CASSLGGVDTGELFF.

This clonotype was detected many times. A single base separates this from a much larger clone, so it may be a read error. The chain is built from TRBV11-2 and TRBJ1-4; no reliable D call. The CDR3 extends over 15 amino acids. The V gene's germline CDR1 is SGHAT and CDR2 FQNNGV. V was trimmed by 2 bases and J by 2 bases, leaving 9 bases between them. The CDR3 DNA reads TGTGCCAGCAGCTTACGGGTGCGGACTAATGAAAAACTGTTTTTT. It translates to CASSLRVRTNEKLFF.

This clonotype was seen repeatedly, ten times or more. This chain links TRBV10-3 with TRBJ1-2; a weak D match, TRBD1 (6 bases). V lost 6 bases to trimming and J lost 1 base, with 15 bases between them. Germline lookup yields CDR1 ENHRY and CDR2 SYGVKD. CDR3 size: 15 residues. The CDR3 reads CAIRDVTGFNYGYTF. The DNA of the CDR3 is TGTGCCATCAGGGACGTAACAGGGTTTAACTATGGCTACACCTTC.

In this sample, this clonotype turned up a few times. The J gene is TRBJ1-6, the V gene TRBV18; a possible D gene is TRBD1 (5 bases). Trimming took off 3 bases at V and 7 bases at J, with 10 bases between the two ends. The CDR3 totals 14 residues. Germline-derived CDR1 and CDR2 are KGHSH and LQKENI. The CDR3 is CASSPDSSNSPLHF. In nucleotides, the CDR3 is TGTGCCAGCTCACCCGACAGCAGCAATTCACCCCTCCACTTT.

The chain employs TRBV2 and TRBJ2-7; no clear D gene. The CDR3 runs 12 residues. V was pared by 10 bases and J by 4 bases, with 14 bases between. The germline CDR1 and CDR2 sequences are SNHLY and FYNNEI. This CDR3 is CATSEGWYEQYF. The CDR3, as DNA: TGTGCCACTAGTGAAGGATGGTACGAGCAGTACTTC.

The V gene is TRBV7-8, the J gene TRBJ2-7; 8 nucleotides align to TRBD2. CDR1 is SGHVS, CDR2 FQNEAQ, per germline. This CDR3 has 14 residues. The junction had 6 bases not matched to a gene; V was cut back by 4 bases and J by 4 bases. The CDR3 spells CASSSGLVRYEQYF. The DNA for the CDR3 is TGTGCCAGCAGCTCGGGACTAGTCCGGTACGAGCAGTACTTC.

This clonotype was counted many times. The chain recombines TRBV24-1 with TRBJ1-1, with 8 positions matching TRBD1. Trimming at V came to 5 bases and at J to 8 bases, leaving 12 bases not matched to a gene. The V gene's germline CDR1 is KGHDR and CDR2 SFDVKD. The CDR3 runs to 15 residues. The CDR3 sequence: CATSATDRGRFEAFF. Written as DNA, the CDR3 is TGTGCCACCAGTGCAACCGACAGGGGTAGGTTCGAAGCTTTCTTT.

This clonotype was picked up many times. The V gene is TRBV2, the J gene TRBJ2-4, with 10 bases aligning to TRBD1. Trimming cost V 5 bases and J 5 bases; bases outside gene matches: 6. Germline V gives CDR1 SNHLY, CDR2 FYNNEI. The CDR3 runs to 15 residues. CDR3 DNA: TGTGCCAGCAGTTCCCCCGGGACAGGGGAAAACATTCAGTACTTC. As protein: CASSSPGTGENIQYF.

This clonotype was seen more than once but under ten times. V gene TRBV20-1 combines with J gene TRBJ2-7; TRBD2 is a possible D gene (5 bases). Germline values: CDR1 DFQATT, CDR2 SNEGSKA (reference sequence). CDR3 size: 16 residues. Trimming removed 3 bases from V and 0 bases from J, with 18 bases in between. This CDR3 is CSARSQSPAVSYEQYF. In DNA, the CDR3 is TGCAGTGCTAGGTCCCAATCCCCAGCGGTCTCCTACGAGCAGTACTTC.

This clonotype showed up many times. CDR3 DNA: TGCAACTCCCCAGGGAAAAGCGGGAGGAACTCCTACAATGAGCAGTTCTTC. This codes for CNSPGKSGRNSYNEQFF. The V and J genes are TRBV20-1 and TRBJ2-1, with 9 nucleotides matching TRBD2. Germline V gene sequence: CDR1 DFQATT, CDR2 SNEGSKA (reference sequence). CDR3 length equals 17 residues.

V is TRBV12-3 or TRBV12-4 and J is TRBJ2-1; 8 bases line up with TRBD2. J lost 6 bases, V lost 7 bases, and 11 bases had no gene match. There are 15 residues in the CDR3. CDR3 sequence reads: CASTPFGTSFNEQFF. The DNA for the CDR3 is TGTGCCAGCACCCCCTTTGGGACTAGTTTCAATGAGCAGTTCTTC.